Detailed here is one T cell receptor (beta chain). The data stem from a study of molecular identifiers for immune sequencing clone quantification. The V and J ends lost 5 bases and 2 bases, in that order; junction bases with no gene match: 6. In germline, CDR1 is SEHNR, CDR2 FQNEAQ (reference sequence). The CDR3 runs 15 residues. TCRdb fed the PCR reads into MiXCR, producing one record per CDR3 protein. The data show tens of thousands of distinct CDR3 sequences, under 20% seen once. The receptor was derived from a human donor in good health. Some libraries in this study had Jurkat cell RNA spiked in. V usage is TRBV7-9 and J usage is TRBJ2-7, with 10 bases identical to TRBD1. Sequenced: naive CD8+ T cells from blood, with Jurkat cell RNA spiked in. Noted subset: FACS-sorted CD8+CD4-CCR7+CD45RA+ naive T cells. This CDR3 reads CASSPTGQGAYEQYF. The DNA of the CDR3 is TGTGCCAGCAGCCCAACAGGACAGGGGGCCTACGAGCAGTACTTC. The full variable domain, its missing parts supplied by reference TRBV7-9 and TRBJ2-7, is DTGVSQNPRHKITKRGQNVTFRCDPISEHNRLYWYRQTLGQGPEFLTYFQNEAQLEKSRLLSDRFSAERPKGSFSTLEIQRTEQGDSAMYLCASSPTGQGAYEQYFGPGTRLTVT.